This T cell receptor beta chain was captured by sequencing in a study of T cell changes during pregnancy in multiple sclerosis. Here immunoSEQ multiplex PCR was the method, and the copy in TCRdb shows in-frame clones only, minus some. The sample carries fewer than 150,000 clones, roughly 95% recorded once. The CDR3 covers 13 residues. The origin of this receptor is a female donor with multiple sclerosis, enrolled in a pregnancy study. V usage is TRBV21-1 and J usage is TRBJ1-1; TRBD1, as called in the table, went unchecked against the DNA. TRBV21-1 is designated a pseudogene. The sequencing here drew on peripheral blood, taken after pregnancy. As DNA, the CDR3 is TGTGCCAGCAGCAAACTCGCAGGGACTGAAGCTTTCTTT. It codes for CASSKLAGTEAFF.